These T cell receptor beta chains were read from a single sample in a study of OX40 agonist ivuxolimab in advanced cancers. Assay used: immunoSEQ multiplex PCR; TCRdb lists only in-frame clones, some missing. This table has 70,000 to 75,000 clones, about 93% appearing once. This material consisted of CD4+ or CD8+ T cells sorted from blood, taken in a trial of the OX40 agonist ivuxolimab. The source is an adult with an advanced solid tumor such as melanoma, head and neck, liver or kidney cancer. The CDR3 runs from the conserved cysteine through the conserved F or W. The order of the fields is clone size, V gene, D gene, J gene, CDR3 protein, CDR3 DNA. A D gene is named only where the DNA matches it firmly. A row's size may be missing; if present it is once, few, many or a size class.

>-|TRBV10-3|-|TRBJ1-2
CAITASGYGYTF
TGTGCCATCACGGCGTCTGGCTATGGCTACACCTTC
>once|TRBV7-4|-|TRBJ2-3
CASSLVGLRGPDTQYF
TGTGCCAGCAGCTTAGTGGGGCTGAGGGGCCCAGATACGCAGTATTTT
>-|TRBV7-6|-|TRBJ1-4
CASSPAGGREFYEKLFF
TGTGCCAGCAGCCCCGCCGGGGGAAGGGAATTTTATGAAAAACTGTTTTTT
>-|TRBV11-3|-|TRBJ1-3
CASKTESGNTIYF
TGTGCCAGCAAGACGGAGAGTGGAAACACCATATATTTT
>-|TRBV6-6|TRBD2|TRBJ2-1
CASSPHGTSGSDEQFF
TGTGCCAGCAGTCCCCACGGGACTAGCGGGAGTGATGAGCAGTTCTTC
>-|TRBV6-1|-|TRBJ1-3
CASSEWTASGNTIYF
TGTGCCAGCAGTGAGTGGACAGCCTCTGGAAACACCATATATTTT
>-|TRBV6-1|-|TRBJ1-5
CASSPYMGNQPQHF
TGTGCCAGCAGTCCATACATGGGAAATCAGCCCCAGCATTTT
>-|TRBV19|-|TRBJ1-5
CASTPGGGRGIQPQHF
TGTGCCAGTACCCCGGGAGGGGGGCGCGGAATACAGCCCCAGCATTTT
>-|TRBV5-1|TRBD2|TRBJ2-1
CASSASGRARSYNEQFF
TGCGCCAGCAGCGCTAGCGGGAGGGCCCGGTCCTACAATGAGCAGTTCTTC
>-|TRBV18|TRBD2|TRBJ2-2
CASSPVELAGVGTGELFF
TGTGCCAGCTCACCTGTCGAACTAGCGGGAGTCGGAACCGGGGAGCTGTTTTTT
>once|TRBV6-6|-|TRBJ2-7
CASRADGTYYEQYF
TGTGCCAGCAGGGCCGATGGCACCTACTACGAGCAGTACTTC
>-|TRBV10-1|TRBD2|TRBJ2-1
CASRDSGRFYEQFF
TGCGCCAGCAGGGATAGCGGGAGATTTTATGAGCAGTTCTTC
>-|TRBV9|TRBD1|TRBJ1-5
CASSVGDRIPNQPQHF
TGTGCCAGCAGCGTAGGGGACAGGATTCCCAACCAGCCCCAGCATTTT
>-|TRBV28|TRBD2|TRBJ2-5
CASSLGLAGVETQYF
TGTGCCAGCAGTTTAGGACTAGCGGGAGTAGAGACCCAGTACTTC
>-|TRBV27|TRBD2|TRBJ2-2
CASRSSGRIDTGELFF
TGTGCCAGCAGATCGAGCGGGAGAATCGACACCGGGGAGCTGTTTTTT
>-|TRBV9|-|TRBJ2-3
CASSSGGGSPGTQYF
TGTGCCAGCAGCTCAGGGGGGGGATCTCCGGGTACGCAGTATTTT
>-|TRBV12-5|TRBD2|TRBJ2-1
CASGSGRGLHNEQFF
TGTGCTAGTGGGTCCGGGAGGGGCTTACACAATGAGCAGTTCTTC
>-|TRBV27|-|TRBJ2-1
CASSSPQRNVGNEQFF
TGTGCCAGCAGTTCCCCCCAGCGGAATGTGGGGAATGAGCAGTTCTTC
>-|TRBV5-1|-|TRBJ2-3
CASSFSTDTQYF
TGCGCCAGCAGCTTTAGCACAGATACGCAGTATTTT
>-|TRBV15|-|TRBJ1-5
CATSRVTGKSNQPQHF
TGTGCCACCAGCAGAGTTACAGGGAAAAGCAATCAGCCCCAGCATTTT
>-|TRBV19|-|TRBJ2-7
CASSPQGNSYEQYF
TGTGCCAGTAGTCCACAGGGAAACTCCTACGAGCAGTACTTC
>-|TRBV6-5|TRBD1|TRBJ2-1
CASRMDRGTNNEQFF
TGTGCCAGCAGGATGGACAGGGGAACTAACAATGAGCAGTTCTTC
>once|TRBV6-5|TRBD1|TRBJ2-1
CASSRKSTGAKEQFF
TGTGCCAGCAGTCGAAAATCGACAGGGGCCAAGGAGCAGTTCTTC
>once|TRBV29-1|TRBD1|TRBJ1-1
CSVASRTGVQPTEAFF
TGCAGCGTTGCTTCGAGGACAGGGGTTCAACCCACTGAAGCTTTCTTT
>once|TRBV6-1|-|TRBJ2-6
CASETYGANVLTF
TGTGCCAGCGAGACCTATGGGGCCAACGTCCTGACTTTC
>-|TRBV7-6|-|TRBJ1-5
CASSLKPAGSNQPQHF
TGTGCCAGCAGTCTAAAACCGGCAGGGAGCAATCAGCCCCAGCATTTT
>-|TRBV7-2|-|TRBJ1-2
CASSETEYSNYGYTF
TGTGCCAGCAGCGAAACAGAGTACAGTAACTATGGCTACACCTTC
>-|TRBV30|-|TRBJ1-1
CAWSPDTNTEAFF
TGTGCCTGGAGTCCGGACACCAACACTGAAGCTTTCTTT
>-|TRBV7-9|-|TRBJ1-2
CASSPHPVRVGDYGYTF
TGTGCCAGCAGCCCCCACCCCGTCAGGGTAGGAGATTATGGCTACACCTTC
>-|TRBV6-5|-|TRBJ1-3
CAIRESSGNTIYF
TGTGCCATCAGGGAAAGCTCTGGAAACACCATATATTTT
>-|TRBV5-4|-|TRBJ2-3
CASSLVEGGDTQYF
TGTGCCAGCAGCTTGGTGGAGGGCGGGGATACGCAGTATTTT
>-|TRBV14|-|TRBJ1-1
CASSQASGRNTEAFF
TGTGCCAGCAGCCAAGCTTCGGGTAGGAACACTGAAGCTTTCTTT
>-|TRBV2|TRBD2|TRBJ2-2
CASSLLAGGNTGELFF
TGTGCCAGCAGCCTACTAGCGGGAGGTAACACCGGGGAGCTGTTTTTT
>once|TRBV11-2|TRBD2|TRBJ2-1
CASRGGYRAYNEQFF
TGTGCCAGCCGGGGGGGATACAGGGCATACAATGAGCAGTTCTTC
>once|TRBV5-1|TRBD2|TRBJ2-3
CASSLVAGADTQYF
TGCGCCAGCAGCTTGGTAGCGGGAGCCGATACGCAGTATTTT
>-|TRBV5-4|-|TRBJ1-1
CASSLGSLSAWTEAFF
TGTGCCAGCAGCTTGGGTAGCCTCTCGGCCTGGACTGAAGCTTTCTTT
>-|TRBV9|TRBD2|TRBJ2-1
CASSAGLAGAHEQFF
TGTGCCAGCAGCGCCGGACTAGCGGGAGCGCATGAGCAGTTCTTC
>-|TRBV18|TRBD1|TRBJ1-2
CASSTQDRVGYGYTF
TGTGCCAGCTCAACCCAGGACAGGGTGGGCTATGGCTACACCTTC